A single T cell receptor (beta chain) is shown here with its context. Its target is not known. This sample stems from a study of radiation and T cells in renal cell carcinoma. Study conclusions and caveats: No pretreatment tumor biopsies were available for baseline clonotypes.

Trimming cost V 6 bases and J 5 bases, with 19 bases left between them. The germline gives CDR1 SNHLY, CDR2 FYNNEI. CDR3 length equals 15 residues. Some clones are missing from TCRdb's copy, which holds only in-frame ones; the method was immunoSEQ multiplex PCR. Of approximately 90,000 clones listed, 75% to 90% are singletons. Time point defined: baseline pretreatment blood. Treatment in this sample: 15 Gy SBRT to primary tumor, nephrectomy 4 weeks later. The patient's renal cell carcinoma had clear cell pathology. This material consisted of blood, taken from a patient whose treatment included radiotherapy and nephrectomy. The source of this sequence is a man aged 50 to 60 with renal cell carcinoma. The chain employs TRBV2 and TRBJ1-1; D is perhaps TRBD1 (5 bases). CDR3 amino acids: CASSELGGSVTEAFF. In DNA, the CDR3 is TGTGCCAGCAGCGAATTGGGGGGGTCTGTGACTGAAGCTTTCTTT.